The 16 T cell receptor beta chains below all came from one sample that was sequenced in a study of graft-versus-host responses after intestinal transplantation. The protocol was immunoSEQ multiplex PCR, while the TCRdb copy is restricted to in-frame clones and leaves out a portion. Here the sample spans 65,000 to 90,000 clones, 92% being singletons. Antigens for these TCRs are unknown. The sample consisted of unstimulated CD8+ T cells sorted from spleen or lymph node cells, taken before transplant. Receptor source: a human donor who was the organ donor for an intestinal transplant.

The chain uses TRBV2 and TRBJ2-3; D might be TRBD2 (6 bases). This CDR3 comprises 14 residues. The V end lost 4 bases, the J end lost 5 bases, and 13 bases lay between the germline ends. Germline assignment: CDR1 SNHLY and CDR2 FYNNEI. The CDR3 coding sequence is TGTGCCAGCAGTGCGGTGCCGGGAGAAGATACGCAGTATTTT. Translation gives CASSAVPGEDTQYF.

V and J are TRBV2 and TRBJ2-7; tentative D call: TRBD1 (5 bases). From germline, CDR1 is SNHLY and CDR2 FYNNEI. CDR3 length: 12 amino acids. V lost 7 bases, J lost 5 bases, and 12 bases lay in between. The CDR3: CASKGRVDEQYF. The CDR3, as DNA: TGTGCCAGCAAGGGCAGGGTAGACGAGCAGTACTTC.

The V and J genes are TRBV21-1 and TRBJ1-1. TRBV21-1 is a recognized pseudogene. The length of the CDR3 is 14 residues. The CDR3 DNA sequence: TGTGCCAGCAGCAATCGACGACTAAGGACTGAAGCTTTCTTT. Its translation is CASSNRRLRTEAFF.

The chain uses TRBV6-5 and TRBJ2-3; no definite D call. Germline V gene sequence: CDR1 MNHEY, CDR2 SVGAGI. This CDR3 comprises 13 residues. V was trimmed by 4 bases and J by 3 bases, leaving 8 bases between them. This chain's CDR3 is CASSSYSTDTQYF. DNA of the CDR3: TGTGCCAGCAGTTCCTACAGTACAGATACGCAGTATTTT.

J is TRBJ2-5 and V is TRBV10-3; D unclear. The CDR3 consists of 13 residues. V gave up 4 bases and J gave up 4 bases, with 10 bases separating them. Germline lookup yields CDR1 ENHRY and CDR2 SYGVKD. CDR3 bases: TGTGCCATCAGTGGGGCCCCCGTAGAGACCCAGTACTTC. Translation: CAISGAPVETQYF.

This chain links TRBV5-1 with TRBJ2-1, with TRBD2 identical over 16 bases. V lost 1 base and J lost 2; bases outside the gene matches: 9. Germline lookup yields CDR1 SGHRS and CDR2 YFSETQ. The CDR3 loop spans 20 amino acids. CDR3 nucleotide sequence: TGCGCCAGCAGCTTGCGCCCGGGACTAGCGGGGGGGCATACCTACAATGAGCAGTTCTTC. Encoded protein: CASSLRPGLAGGHTYNEQFF.

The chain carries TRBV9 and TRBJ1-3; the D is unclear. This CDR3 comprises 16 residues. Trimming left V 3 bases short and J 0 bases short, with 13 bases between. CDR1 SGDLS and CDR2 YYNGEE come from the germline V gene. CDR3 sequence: CASSGSVRSSGNTIYF. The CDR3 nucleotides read TGTGCCAGCAGCGGATCGGTAAGGAGCTCTGGAAACACCATATATTTT.

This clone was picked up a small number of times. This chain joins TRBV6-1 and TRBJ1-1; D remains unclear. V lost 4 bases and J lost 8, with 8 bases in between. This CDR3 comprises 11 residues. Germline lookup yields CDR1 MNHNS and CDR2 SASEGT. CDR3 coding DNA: TGTGCCAGCAGTGGAGGATGGGAAGCTTTCTTT. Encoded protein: CASSGGWEAFF.

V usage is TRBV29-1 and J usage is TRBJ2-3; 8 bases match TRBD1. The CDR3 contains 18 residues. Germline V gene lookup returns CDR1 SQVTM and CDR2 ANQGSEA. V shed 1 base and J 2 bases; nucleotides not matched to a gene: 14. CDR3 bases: TGCAGCGTTGAAGGCCAAGGGGTGGACAGGGCTTTCACAGATACGCAGTATTTT. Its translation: CSVEGQGVDRAFTDTQYF.

CDR3 amino acids: CASRSVYHPTDTQYF. The CDR3 coding sequence is TGTGCCAGCAGATCGGTGTATCACCCCACAGATACGCAGTATTTT. The chain uses TRBV28 and TRBJ2-3; D not certain. From germline, CDR1 is MDHEN and CDR2 SYDVKM. The CDR3 length is 15 residues. The V end lost 6 bases, the J end lost 2 bases, and 15 bases lay between the germline ends.

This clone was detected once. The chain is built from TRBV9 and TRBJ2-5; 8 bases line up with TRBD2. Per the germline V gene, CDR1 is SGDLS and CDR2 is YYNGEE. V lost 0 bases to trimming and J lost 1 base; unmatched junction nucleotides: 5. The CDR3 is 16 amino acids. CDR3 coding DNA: TGTGCCAGCAGCGTAGGAGGGCGGGGGGCCCAAGAGACCCAGTACTTC. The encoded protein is CASSVGGRGAQETQYF.

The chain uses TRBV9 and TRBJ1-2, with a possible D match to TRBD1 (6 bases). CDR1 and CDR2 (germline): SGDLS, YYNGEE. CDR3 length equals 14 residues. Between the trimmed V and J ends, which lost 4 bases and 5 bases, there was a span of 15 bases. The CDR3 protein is CASSPWAGEYGYTF. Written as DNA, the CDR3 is TGTGCCAGCAGCCCCTGGGCAGGGGAATATGGCTACACCTTC.

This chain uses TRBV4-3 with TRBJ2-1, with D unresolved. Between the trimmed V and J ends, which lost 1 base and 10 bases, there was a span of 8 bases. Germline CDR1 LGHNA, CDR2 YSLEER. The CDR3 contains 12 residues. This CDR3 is CASSQVLGEQFF. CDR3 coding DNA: TGCGCCAGCAGCCAAGTGTTGGGCGAGCAGTTCTTC.

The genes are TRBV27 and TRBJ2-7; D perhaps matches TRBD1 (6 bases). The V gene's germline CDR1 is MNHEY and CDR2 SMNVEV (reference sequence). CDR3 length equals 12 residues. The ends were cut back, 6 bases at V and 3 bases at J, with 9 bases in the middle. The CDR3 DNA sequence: TGTGCCAGCAGAACAGGGAGCTACGAGCAGTACTTC. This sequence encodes CASRTGSYEQYF.

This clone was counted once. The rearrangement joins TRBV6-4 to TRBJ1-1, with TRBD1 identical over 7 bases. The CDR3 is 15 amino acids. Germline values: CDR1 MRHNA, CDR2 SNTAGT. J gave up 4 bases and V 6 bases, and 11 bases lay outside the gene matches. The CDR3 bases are TGTGCCAGCAGACGCAGGGGGATAGAGGGCACTGAAGCTTTCTTT. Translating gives CASRRRGIEGTEAFF.

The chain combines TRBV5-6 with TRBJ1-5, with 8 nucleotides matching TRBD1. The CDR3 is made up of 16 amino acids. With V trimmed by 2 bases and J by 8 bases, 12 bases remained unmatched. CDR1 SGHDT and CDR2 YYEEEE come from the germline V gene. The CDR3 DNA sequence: TGTGCCAGCAGCTTCTACCGACAGGGGAGCCGGGAGCCCCAGCATTTT. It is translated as CASSFYRQGSREPQHF.